This T cell receptor (beta chain) came from a study of blood T cell repertoires in COVID-19. Study-level information: The United States, Italy and Spain were the sources of the acute and convalescent COVID-19 samples.

This clone has only one observation. Clones were read by immunoSEQ multiplex PCR, and TCRdb kept only the in-frame ones, dropping some. The sample lists roughly 200,000 clones; nearly 90% were seen once. The CDR3 has 12 amino acids. V was cut by 5 bases and J by 4 bases, with 7 bases left in between. Germline lookup yields CDR1 SGHAT and CDR2 FQNNGV. This sequence was found in a woman aged 18-29 years who had recovered from COVID-19. The sample was peripheral blood. The V and J genes are TRBV11-2 and TRBJ2-3; D unresolved. CDR3 loop: CASSTFSDTQYF. In DNA, the CDR3 is TGTGCCAGCAGCACTTTCTCAGATACGCAGTATTTT. The whole variable domain, filled in from reference TRBV11-2 and TRBJ2-3, reads EAGVAQSPRYKIIEKRQSVAFWCNPISGHATLYWYQQILGQGPKLLIQFQNNGVVDDSQLPKDRFSAERLKGVDSTLKIQPAKLEDSAVYLCASSTFSDTQYFGPGTRLTVL.